This record covers a single TCR beta chain. The antigen remains unidentified. Trimming at V came to 10 bases and at J to 3 bases, leaving 8 bases not matched to a gene. CDR3 length equals 14 residues. CDR1 and CDR2 from the germline V gene are MRHNA and SNTAGT. This record comes from a study of Siglec-9 on CD8 T cells in melanoma. General observations from the study: An effector memory CD8+ subset marked by Siglec-9 reportedly appeared to gather in melanoma.

Some clones are missing from TCRdb's copy, which holds only in-frame ones; the method was immunoSEQ multiplex PCR. The data contain around 35,000 clones, approximately 83% of them singletons. The receptor was derived from a human donor in good health. The source material was Siglec-9- CD8+ T cells sorted from blood. V and J are TRBV6-4 and TRBJ2-3, with 9 bases aligning to TRBD2. CDR3 nucleotides: TGTGCCACCGCACGGACTAGCGAGACAGATACGCAGTATTTT. This sequence encodes CATARTSETDTQYF.